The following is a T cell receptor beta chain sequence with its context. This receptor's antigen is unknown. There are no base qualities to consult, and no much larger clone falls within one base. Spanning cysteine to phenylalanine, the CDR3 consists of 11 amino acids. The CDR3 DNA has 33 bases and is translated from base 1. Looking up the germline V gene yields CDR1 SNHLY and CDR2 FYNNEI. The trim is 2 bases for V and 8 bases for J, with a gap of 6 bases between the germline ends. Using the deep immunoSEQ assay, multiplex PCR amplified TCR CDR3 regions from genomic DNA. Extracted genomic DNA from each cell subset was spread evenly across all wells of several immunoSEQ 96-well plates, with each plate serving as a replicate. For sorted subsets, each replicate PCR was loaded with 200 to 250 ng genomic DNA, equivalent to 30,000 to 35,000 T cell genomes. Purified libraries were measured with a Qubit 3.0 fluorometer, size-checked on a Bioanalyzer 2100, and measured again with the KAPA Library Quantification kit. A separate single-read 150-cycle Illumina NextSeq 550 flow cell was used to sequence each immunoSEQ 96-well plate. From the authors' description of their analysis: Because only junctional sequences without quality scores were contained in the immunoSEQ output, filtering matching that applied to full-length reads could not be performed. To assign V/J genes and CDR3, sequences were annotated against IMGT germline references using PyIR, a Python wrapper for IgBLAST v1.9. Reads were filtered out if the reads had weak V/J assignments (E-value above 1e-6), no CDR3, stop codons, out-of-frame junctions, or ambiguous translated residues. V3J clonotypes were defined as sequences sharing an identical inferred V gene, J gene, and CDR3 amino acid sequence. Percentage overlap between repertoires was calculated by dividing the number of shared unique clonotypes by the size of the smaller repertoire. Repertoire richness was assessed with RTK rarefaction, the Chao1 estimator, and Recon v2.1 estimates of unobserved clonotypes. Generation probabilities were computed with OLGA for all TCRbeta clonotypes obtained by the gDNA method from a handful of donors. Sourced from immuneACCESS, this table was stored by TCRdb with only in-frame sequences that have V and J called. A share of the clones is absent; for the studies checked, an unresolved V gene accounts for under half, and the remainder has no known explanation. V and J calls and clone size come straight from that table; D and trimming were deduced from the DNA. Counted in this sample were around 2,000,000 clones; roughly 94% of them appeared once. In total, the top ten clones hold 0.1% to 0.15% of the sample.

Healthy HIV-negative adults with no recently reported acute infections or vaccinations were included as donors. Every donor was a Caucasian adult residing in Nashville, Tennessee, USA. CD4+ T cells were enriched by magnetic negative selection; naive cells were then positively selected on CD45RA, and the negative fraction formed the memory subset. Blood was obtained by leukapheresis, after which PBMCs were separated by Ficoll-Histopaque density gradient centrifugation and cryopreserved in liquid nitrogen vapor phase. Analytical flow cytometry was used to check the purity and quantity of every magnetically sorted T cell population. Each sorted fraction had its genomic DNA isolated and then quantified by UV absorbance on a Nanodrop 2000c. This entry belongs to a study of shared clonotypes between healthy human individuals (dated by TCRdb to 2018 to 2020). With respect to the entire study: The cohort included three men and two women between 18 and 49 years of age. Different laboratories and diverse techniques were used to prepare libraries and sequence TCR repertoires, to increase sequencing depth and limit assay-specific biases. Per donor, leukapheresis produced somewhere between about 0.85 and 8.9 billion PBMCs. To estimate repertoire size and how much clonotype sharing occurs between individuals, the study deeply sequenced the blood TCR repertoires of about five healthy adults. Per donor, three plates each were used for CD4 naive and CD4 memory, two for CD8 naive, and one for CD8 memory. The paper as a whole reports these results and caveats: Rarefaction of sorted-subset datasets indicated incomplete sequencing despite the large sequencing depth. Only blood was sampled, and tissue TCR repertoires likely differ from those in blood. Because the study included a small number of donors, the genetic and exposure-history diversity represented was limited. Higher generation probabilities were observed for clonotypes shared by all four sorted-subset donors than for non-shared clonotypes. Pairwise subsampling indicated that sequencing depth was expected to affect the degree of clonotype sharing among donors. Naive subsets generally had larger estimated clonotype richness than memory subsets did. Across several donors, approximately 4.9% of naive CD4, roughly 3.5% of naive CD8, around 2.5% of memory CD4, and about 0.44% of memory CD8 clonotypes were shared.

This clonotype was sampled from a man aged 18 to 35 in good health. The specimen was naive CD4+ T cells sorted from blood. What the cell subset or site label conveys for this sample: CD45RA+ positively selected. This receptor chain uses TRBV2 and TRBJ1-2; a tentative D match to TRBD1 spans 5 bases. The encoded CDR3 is CASSEKGGYTF. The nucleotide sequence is TGTGCCAGCAGTGAAAAGGGGGGCTACACCTTC.